These T cell receptor beta chains were read from a single sample in a study of blood T cell repertoires in COVID-19. Libraries were prepared by immunoSEQ multiplex PCR; TCRdb keeps only in-frame clonotypes and omits some of them. This repertoire shows a few hundred thousand clones, under 90% found once; its top ten account for 0.94%. Sequencing was carried out using peripheral blood. The receptors were sampled from a woman between 40 and 55 years old who had recovered from COVID-19. The CDR3 runs from the conserved cysteine through the conserved F or W.

V	J	CDR3
TRBV27	TRBJ2-7	CASSLSFGKREGPSYEQYF
TRBV24-1	TRBJ2-3	CATSDPYSGRADTQYF
TRBV2	TRBJ2-7	CASSPGQGATEQYF
TRBV10-3	TRBJ1-5	CAISGRGGNQPQHF
TRBV9	TRBJ2-1	CASSVDGGLTYNEQFF
TRBV6-4	TRBJ2-3	CASSPLAGSTDTQYF
TRBV3-1/TRBV3-2	TRBJ2-2	CASSQDRLAPNTGELFF
TRBV10-3	TRBJ1-2	CAIGEGANRGYTF
TRBV3-1/TRBV3-2	TRBJ1-2	CASRSRGGSLSNYGYTF
TRBV27	TRBJ2-5	CASSARFQETQYF
TRBV7-8	TRBJ1-4	CASSWGATNEKLFF
TRBV21-1	TRBJ2-4	CASSLKLKTGGLTKNIQYF
TRBV2	TRBJ1-1	CASSPQGGNTEAFF
TRBV2	TRBJ2-3	CASRGVDTQYF
TRBV4-1	TRBJ2-7	CASSDSTFTGERGEQYF
TRBV27	TRBJ2-7	CASSSGTGPEQYF
TRBV3-1/TRBV3-2	TRBJ2-7	CASSLGLVDYEQYF
TRBV27	TRBJ2-1	CASSLLLREGRSYNEQFF
TRBV12-3/TRBV12-4	TRBJ2-5	CASSQDYQETQYF
TRBV30	TRBJ1-4	CAWRQGAATNEKLFF
TRBV3-1/TRBV3-2	TRBJ1-6	CASSQRGVFSPLHF
TRBV11-2	TRBJ1-2	CASSSLSGVGPYGYTF
TRBV5-4	TRBJ1-4	CASSPDRGSNEKLFF
TRBV27	TRBJ1-4	CASSGTGDEKLFF
TRBV4-2	TRBJ2-5	CASSQGAGGSGETQYF
TRBV27	TRBJ2-1	CASSPGTSGWEQFF
TRBV28	TRBJ2-1	CASSSQLAGSYNEQFF
TRBV6-6	TRBJ2-3	CASSSSGQISTDTQYF